The present T cell receptor (beta chain) was sequenced within a study of brain T cells in children with intractable seizures. Only in-frame clones appear in the TCRdb table, and some are missing; sequencing was by immunoSEQ multiplex PCR. This table has 110,000 or so clones, roughly 94% appearing once. Per germline, CDR1 SNHLY and CDR2 FYNNEI. The CDR3 length is 13 residues. Points on this clone: The junction departs from germline at one end; a sequencing error may be responsible.

This TCR was sampled from a boy less than two years old with hemimegalencephaly and intractable seizures. V usage is TRBV2 and J usage is TRBJ1-2, with TRBD1 as a possible D gene (5 bases). The source was peripheral blood, collected at surgery. The CDR3: CASSEAGTAQGFF. Here the CDR3 DNA reads TGTGCCAGCAGTGAAGCTGGGACGGCCCAAGGCTTCTTC.